The clone carrying this T cell receptor beta chain appeared a single time. Trimming left V 2 bases short and J 3 bases short, with 11 bases between. This CDR3 contains 15 residues. Germline V gives CDR1 SGHTA, CDR2 FQGNSA. Method: immunoSEQ multiplex PCR; TCRdb's copy keeps in-frame clones and lacks some. This sample has almost 80,000 clones; more than 75% occur once, and the top ten carry 0.2% to 0.3%. The sample is drawn from a study of OX40 agonist ivuxolimab in advanced cancers. Study context: Patients received ivuxolimab, an intravenous treatment, every 2 weeks at 0.01 to 10 mg/kg. Roughly two fifths of patients had received prior checkpoint inhibitor therapy.

The chain uses TRBV7-2 and TRBJ1-3; a weak D match, TRBD1 (5 bases). This TCR came from an adult with an advanced solid tumor such as melanoma, head and neck, liver or kidney cancer. Specimen: CD4+ or CD8+ T cells sorted from blood, collected in a trial of the OX40 agonist ivuxolimab. The CDR3 bases are TGTGCCAGCAGCTTATTCGCAGGGAGTGGAAACACCATATATTTT. This codes for CASSLFAGSGNTIYF.